This passage covers 10 T cell receptor beta chains from one sample sequenced in a study of T cells after yellow fever vaccination. MiXCR was run by TCRdb on the 5' RACE reads, yielding one entry per CDR3 protein. Here the sample spans under 150,000 distinct CDR3 sequences, 7% to 9% being singletons. This specimen was CD4+ T cells sorted from PBMCs, taken 5 days after the yellow fever booster vaccination. These receptors were taken from a man aged 25 to 45 who received the YFV17D yellow fever vaccine.

This clonotype came up many times. The chain joins TRBV29-1 to TRBJ2-7; 8 nucleotides agree with TRBD1. The trim removed 7 bases at V and 3 bases at J, leaving 5 bases unmatched. This CDR3 region has 12 residues. The V gene's germline CDR1 is SQVTM and CDR2 ANQGSEA. The CDR3 is CSGLQGDYEQYF. CDR3 nucleotides: TGCAGCGGGTTACAGGGGGACTACGAGCAGTACTTC.

This clonotype was counted many times. The rearrangement joins TRBV5-6 to TRBJ2-2; possibly TRBD1 for D (5 bases). This CDR3 contains 14 residues. Germline V gene sequence: CDR1 SGHDT, CDR2 YYEEEE. Trimming left V 5 bases short and J 1 base short, with 9 bases between. The CDR3 bases are TGTGCCAGCAGGCAAACAGGGAACACCGGGGAGCTGTTTTTT. Protein sequence: CASRQTGNTGELFF. Drawing the rest from reference TRBV5-6 and TRBJ2-2, the complete variable domain is DAGVTQSPTHLIKTRGQQVTLRCSPKSGHDTVSWYQQALGQGPQFIFQYYEEEERQRGNFPDRFSGHQFPNYSSELNVNALLLGDSALYLCASRQTGNTGELFFGEGSRLTVL.

At least ten counts were recorded for this clonotype. V is TRBV6-2 or TRBV6-3 and J is TRBJ2-7; 10 nucleotides agree with TRBD2. V trimming: 7 bases; J trimming: 3 bases; junction bases outside the gene matches: 3. In germline, CDR1 is MNHEY, CDR2 SVGEGT. The CDR3 is 13 residues long. The CDR3, as DNA: TGTGCCAGCACCCTAGCGGGAGTCTACGAGCAGTACTTC. It is translated as CASTLAGVYEQYF.

This clonotype was seen at least ten times. CDR3 sequence reads: CASSPGSAGVQETQYF. The CDR3 DNA sequence: TGTGCCAGCAGCCCGGGGTCAGCGGGGGTACAAGAGACCCAGTACTTC. The chain links TRBV7-2 to TRBJ2-5; 8 nucleotides align to TRBD2. Germline trimming cut 5 bases from V and 2 bases from J; bases unmatched to any gene: 10. This CDR3 has 16 amino acids. The germline gives CDR1 SGHTA, CDR2 FQGNSA.

This clonotype appeared many times. The genes are TRBV3-1 and TRBJ2-2, with no clear D. Germline CDR1 reads LGHDT; CDR2 reads YNNKEL (reference sequence). The CDR3 has 17 residues. V shed 0 bases and J shed 0 bases, with 11 bases lying between them. CDR3 bases: TGTGCCAGCAGCCAAGACTTTAGGGTTTCGAACACCGGGGAGCTGTTTTTT. Protein: CASSQDFRVSNTGELFF.

This clonotype was seen ten or more times. V gene TRBV12-3 or TRBV12-4 combines with J gene TRBJ1-2; TRBD1 aligns across 7 bases. The CDR3 extends over 14 amino acids. Trimming removed 2 bases from V and 4 bases from J; junction bases left unmatched: 4. This CDR3 reads CASSLIGTAYGYTF. The CDR3 DNA is TGTGCCAGCAGTTTAATAGGGACAGCCTATGGCTACACCTTC.

This clonotype was found many times. This chain links TRBV10-3 with TRBJ2-3; D might be TRBD2 (6 bases). The CDR3 covers 15 residues. Deletions cut 3 bases from V and 1 base from J, with 11 bases between. Germline V CDR1 and CDR2: ENHRY, SYGVKD. The CDR3 DNA follows: TGTGCCATCAGTGAACCGGGACTCGGCACAGATACGCAGTATTTT. It codes for CAISEPGLGTDTQYF.

This clonotype has ten or more counts. The V and J genes are TRBV29-1 and TRBJ1-1, with no clear D. The CDR3 has 11 amino acids. Trimming stripped 6 bases from V and 5 bases from J, with 10 bases between. Germline-derived CDR1 and CDR2 are SQVTM and ANQGSEA. The CDR3 coding sequence is TGCAGCGTAACAGAGAGGACTGAAGCTTTCTTT. As protein: CSVTERTEAFF.

This clonotype was seen repeatedly, ten times or more. The chain uses TRBV4-3 and TRBJ2-7; the match to TRBD1 covers 8 bases. The CDR3 is 13 residues long. Germline V gives CDR1 LGHNA, CDR2 YSLEER. V was pared by 3 bases and J by 10 bases, with 8 bases of the junction left unmatched. The DNA of the CDR3 is TGCGCCAGCAGCCAGGGCCTGACAGGGGTTCAGTACTTC. This codes for CASSQGLTGVQYF.

This clonotype has just a few counts. This rearrangement joins TRBV19 to TRBJ2-6; 7 nucleotides agree with TRBD1. The CDR3 totals 15 residues. Germline V gene data show CDR1 as LNHDA and CDR2 as SQIVND (reference sequence). Trimming cost V 8 bases and J 4 bases; bases outside gene matches: 8. The CDR3 DNA follows: TGTGCCAGTCAATTGACAGGGTCCGGGGCCAACGTCCTGACTTTC. Protein sequence: CASQLTGSGANVLTF.